The present TCR beta chain was sequenced within a study of regulatory T cells. General study points: Hydrophobic residues at CDR3 positions 6 and 7 were enriched in conventional CD4+ T cells of CD3G-deficient patients.

Germline V gene sequence: CDR1 ENHRY, CDR2 SYGVKD. Trimming took off 0 bases at V and 5 bases at J, with 5 bases between the two ends. The CDR3 has 13 amino acids. The primer mix had 52 TRBV and 13 TRBJ primers. Only in-frame clones appear in the TCRdb table, and some are missing; sequencing was by immunoSEQ multiplex PCR. The table has about 35,000 clones, around 91% seen once. Comment on this clone: Its antigen is as yet unknown.

The sample consisted of conventional CD4+ T cells sorted from blood. V usage is TRBV10-3 and J usage is TRBJ1-5; D gene uncertain. This receptor was identified in a person between 18 and 35 years old with CD3G deficiency. For the CDR3, the DNA is TGTGCCATCAGTGAGTCTCAGGATCAGCCCCAGCATTTT. Its translation is CAISESQDQPQHF.